This T cell receptor beta chain was identified in a study of immune evolution from preneoplasia to lung adenocarcinoma. General study points: Highest clonality occurred in KRAS-mutant, not EGFR-mutant or double wild-type, nodules.

Data came from immunoSEQ multiplex PCR; TCRdb stores just in-frame clones and leaves some out. The sample lists 8,000 to 10,000 clones, over 60% occurring once. CDR3 size: 14 residues. Germline-derived CDR1 and CDR2 are SGHNT and YYREEE (reference sequence). Trimming at V came to 0 bases and at J to 10 bases, leaving 7 bases not matched to a gene. Patient tissue came from resections in Japan or China, 2014–2017. This clone was recorded a few times. Antigen unknown. This TCR was recovered from a person aged 65 to 79 with lung adenocarcinoma. Some clones in this sample may be carry-over from other donors' samples. Input material: FFPE minimally invasive lung adenocarcinoma tissue. The gene calls are TRBV5-4 and TRBJ2-1; 7 bases match TRBD2. DNA of the CDR3: TGTGCCAGCAGCTTGGTATCTAGCGGCGGAGAGCAGTTCTTC. As protein: CASSLVSSGGEQFF.